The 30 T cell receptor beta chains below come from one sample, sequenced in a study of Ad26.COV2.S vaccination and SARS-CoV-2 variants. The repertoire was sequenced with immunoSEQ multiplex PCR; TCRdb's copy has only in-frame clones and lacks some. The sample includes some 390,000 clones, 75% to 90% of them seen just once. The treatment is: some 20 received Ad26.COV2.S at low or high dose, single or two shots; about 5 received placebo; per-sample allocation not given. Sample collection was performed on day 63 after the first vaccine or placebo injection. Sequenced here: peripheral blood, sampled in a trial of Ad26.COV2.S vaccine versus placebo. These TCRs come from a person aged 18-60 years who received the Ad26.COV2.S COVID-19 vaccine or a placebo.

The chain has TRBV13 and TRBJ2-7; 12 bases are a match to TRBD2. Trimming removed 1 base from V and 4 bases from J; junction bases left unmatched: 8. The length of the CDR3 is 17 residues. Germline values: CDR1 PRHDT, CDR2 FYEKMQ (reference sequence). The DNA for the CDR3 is TGTGCCAGCAGCTTAGAGGCTAGCGGGAGGGGAGTATACGAGCAGTACTTC. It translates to CASSLEASGRGVYEQYF.

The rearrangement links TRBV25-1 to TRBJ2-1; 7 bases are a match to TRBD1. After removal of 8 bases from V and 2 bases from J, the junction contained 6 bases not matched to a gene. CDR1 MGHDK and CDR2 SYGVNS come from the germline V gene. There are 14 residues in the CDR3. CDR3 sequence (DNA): TGTGCCAGCTCCGCCGGGACAGCCTACAATGAGCAGTTCTTC. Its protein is CASSAGTAYNEQFF.

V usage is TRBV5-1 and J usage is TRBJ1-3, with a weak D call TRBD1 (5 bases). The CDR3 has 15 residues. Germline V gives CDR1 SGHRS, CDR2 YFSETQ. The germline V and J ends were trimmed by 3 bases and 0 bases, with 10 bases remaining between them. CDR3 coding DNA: TGCGCCAGCAGCTCCCTTCAGGGCTCTGGAAACACCATATATTTT. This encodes CASSSLQGSGNTIYF.

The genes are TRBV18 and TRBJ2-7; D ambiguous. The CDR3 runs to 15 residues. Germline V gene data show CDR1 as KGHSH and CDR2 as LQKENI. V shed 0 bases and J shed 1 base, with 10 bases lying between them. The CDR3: CASSPPSSSSYEQYF. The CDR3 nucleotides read TGTGCCAGCTCACCACCGAGTTCCTCATCCTACGAGCAGTACTTC.

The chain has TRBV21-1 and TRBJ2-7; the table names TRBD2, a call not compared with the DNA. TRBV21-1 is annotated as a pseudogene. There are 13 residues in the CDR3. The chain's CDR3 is CARGLPGSAGQYF. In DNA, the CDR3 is TGTGCCAGGGGCTTACCGGGGTCGGCTGGGCAGTACTTC.

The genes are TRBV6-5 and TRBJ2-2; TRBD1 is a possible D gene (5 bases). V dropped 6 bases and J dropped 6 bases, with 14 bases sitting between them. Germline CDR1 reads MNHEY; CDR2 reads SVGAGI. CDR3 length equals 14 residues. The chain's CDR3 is CASSTYIGAGELFF. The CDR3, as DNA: TGTGCCAGCAGCACTTACATAGGGGCCGGGGAGCTGTTTTTT.

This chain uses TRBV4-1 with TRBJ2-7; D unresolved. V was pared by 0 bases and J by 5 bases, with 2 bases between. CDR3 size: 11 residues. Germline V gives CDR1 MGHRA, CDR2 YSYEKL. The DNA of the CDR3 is TGCGCCAGCAGCCAAGATCACGAGCAGTACTTC. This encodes CASSQDHEQYF.

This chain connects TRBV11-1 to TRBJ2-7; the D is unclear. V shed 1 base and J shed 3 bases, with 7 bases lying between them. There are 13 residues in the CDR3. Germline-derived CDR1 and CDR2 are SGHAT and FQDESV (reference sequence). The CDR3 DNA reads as TGTGCCAGCAGCTTAGTTGCAGGCTACGAGCAGTACTTC. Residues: CASSLVAGYEQYF. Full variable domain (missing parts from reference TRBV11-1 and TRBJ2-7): EAEVAQSPRYKITEKSQAVAFWCDPISGHATLYWYRQILGQGPELLVQFQDESVVDDSQLPKDRFSAERLKGVDSTLKIQPAELGDSAMYLCASSLVAGYEQYFGPGTRLTVT.

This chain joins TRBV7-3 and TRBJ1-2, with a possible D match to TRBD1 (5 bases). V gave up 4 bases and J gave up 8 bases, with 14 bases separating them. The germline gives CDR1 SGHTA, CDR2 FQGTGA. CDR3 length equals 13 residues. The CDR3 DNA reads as TGTGCCAGCAGCTCCGTAAGGGGAAGAGGCTACACCTTC. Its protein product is CASSSVRGRGYTF.

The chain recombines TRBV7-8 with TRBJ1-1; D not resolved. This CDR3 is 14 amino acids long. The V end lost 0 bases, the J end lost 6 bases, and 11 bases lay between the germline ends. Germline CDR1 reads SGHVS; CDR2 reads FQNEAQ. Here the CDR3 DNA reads TGTGCCAGCAGCTTAGCTTGGGAGGGTTCTGAAGCTTTCTTT. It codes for CASSLAWEGSEAFF.

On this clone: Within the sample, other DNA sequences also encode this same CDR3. The CDR3 DNA follows: TGCGCCAGCAGCCAAGATCTCCGGGGCTCCTACGAGCAGTACTTC. Its translation is CASSQDLRGSYEQYF. The chain combines TRBV4-3 with TRBJ2-7; D perhaps matches TRBD2 (5 bases). The CDR3 length is 15 residues. CDR1 is LGHNA and CDR2 is YSLEER in the germline V gene. Trimming removed 0 bases from V and 0 bases from J, with 9 bases in between.

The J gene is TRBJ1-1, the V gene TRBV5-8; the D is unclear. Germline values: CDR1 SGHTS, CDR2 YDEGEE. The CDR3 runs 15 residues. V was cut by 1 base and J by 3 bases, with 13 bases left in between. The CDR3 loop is CASSLRPDTYTEAFF. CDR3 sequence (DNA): TGTGCCAGCAGCTTGCGTCCCGATACCTACACTGAAGCTTTCTTT.

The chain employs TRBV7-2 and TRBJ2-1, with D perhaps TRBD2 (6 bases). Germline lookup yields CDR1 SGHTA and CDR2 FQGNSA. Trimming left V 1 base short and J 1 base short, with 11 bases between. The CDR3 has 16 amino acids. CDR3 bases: TGTGCCAGCAGCTTAGTTGGCGGGGTTTCCTACAATGAGCAGTTCTTC. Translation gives CASSLVGGVSYNEQFF. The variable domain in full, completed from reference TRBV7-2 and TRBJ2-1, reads GAGVSQSPSNKVTEKGKDVELRCDPISGHTALYWYRQSLGQGLEFLIYFQGNSAPDKSGLPSDRFSAERTGGSVSTLTIQRTQQEDSAVYLCASSLVGGVSYNEQFFGPGTRLTVL.

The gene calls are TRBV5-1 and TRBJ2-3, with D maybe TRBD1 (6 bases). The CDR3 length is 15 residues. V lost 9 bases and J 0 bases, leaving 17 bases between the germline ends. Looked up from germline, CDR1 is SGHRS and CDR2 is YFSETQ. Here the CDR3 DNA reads TGCGCCATCTCGGGCCAGGGGCTAAGCACAGATACGCAGTATTTT. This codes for CAISGQGLSTDTQYF. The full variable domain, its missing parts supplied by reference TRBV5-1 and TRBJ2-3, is KAGVTQTPRYLIKTRGQQVTLSCSPISGHRSVSWYQQTPGQGLQFLFEYFSETQRNKGNFPGRFSGRQFSNSRSEMNVSTLELGDSALYLCAISGQGLSTDTQYFGPGTRLTVL.

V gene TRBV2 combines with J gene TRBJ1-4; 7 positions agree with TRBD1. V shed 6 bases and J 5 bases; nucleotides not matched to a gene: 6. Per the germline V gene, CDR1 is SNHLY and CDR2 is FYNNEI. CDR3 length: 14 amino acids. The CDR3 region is CASSILTGNEKLFF. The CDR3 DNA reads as TGTGCCAGCAGCATACTGACAGGGAATGAAAAACTGTTTTTT.

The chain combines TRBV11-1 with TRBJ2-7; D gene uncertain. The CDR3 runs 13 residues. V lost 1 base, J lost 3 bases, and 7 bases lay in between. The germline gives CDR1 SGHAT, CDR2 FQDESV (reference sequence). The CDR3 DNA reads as TGTGCCAGCAGCTTAGGGCCGTTCTACGAGCAGTACTTC. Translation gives CASSLGPFYEQYF. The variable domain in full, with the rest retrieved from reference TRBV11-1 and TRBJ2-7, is EAEVAQSPRYKITEKSQAVAFWCDPISGHATLYWYRQILGQGPELLVQFQDESVVDDSQLPKDRFSAERLKGVDSTLKIQPAELGDSAMYLCASSLGPFYEQYFGPGTRLTVT.

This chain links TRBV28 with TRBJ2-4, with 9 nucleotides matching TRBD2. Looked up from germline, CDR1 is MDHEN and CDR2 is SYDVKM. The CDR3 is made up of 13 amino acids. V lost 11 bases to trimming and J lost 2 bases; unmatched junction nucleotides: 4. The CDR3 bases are TGTGCCGCGCGGGAGGGTTCCAAAAACATTCAGTACTTC. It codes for CAAREGSKNIQYF.

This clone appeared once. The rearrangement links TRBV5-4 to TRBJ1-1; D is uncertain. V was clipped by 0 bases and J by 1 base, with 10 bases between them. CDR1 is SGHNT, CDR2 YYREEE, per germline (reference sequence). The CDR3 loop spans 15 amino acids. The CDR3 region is CASSLVMGRNTEAFF. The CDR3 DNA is TGTGCCAGCAGCTTGGTTATGGGAAGGAACACTGAAGCTTTCTTT.

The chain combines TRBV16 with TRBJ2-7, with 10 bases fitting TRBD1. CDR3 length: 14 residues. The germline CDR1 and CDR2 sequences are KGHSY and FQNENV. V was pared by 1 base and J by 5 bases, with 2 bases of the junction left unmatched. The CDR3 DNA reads TGTGCCAGCAGCCAATGGGACAGGGGAAACGAGCAGTACTTC. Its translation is CASSQWDRGNEQYF.

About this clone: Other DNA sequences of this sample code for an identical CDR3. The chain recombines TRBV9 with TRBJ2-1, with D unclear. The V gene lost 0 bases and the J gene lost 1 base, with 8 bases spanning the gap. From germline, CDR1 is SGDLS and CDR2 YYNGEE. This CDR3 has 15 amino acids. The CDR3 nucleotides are TGTGCCAGCAGCGTAGGGGTCTCTTCCTACAATGAGCAGTTCTTC. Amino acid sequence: CASSVGVSSYNEQFF.

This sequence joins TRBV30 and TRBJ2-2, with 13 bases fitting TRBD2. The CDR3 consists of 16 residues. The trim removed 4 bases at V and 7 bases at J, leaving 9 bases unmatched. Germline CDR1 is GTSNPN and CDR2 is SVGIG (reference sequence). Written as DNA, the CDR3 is TGTGCCTGGACCACAGGACTAGCGGGAGCAGGCGGGGAGCTGTTTTTT. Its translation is CAWTTGLAGAGGELFF.

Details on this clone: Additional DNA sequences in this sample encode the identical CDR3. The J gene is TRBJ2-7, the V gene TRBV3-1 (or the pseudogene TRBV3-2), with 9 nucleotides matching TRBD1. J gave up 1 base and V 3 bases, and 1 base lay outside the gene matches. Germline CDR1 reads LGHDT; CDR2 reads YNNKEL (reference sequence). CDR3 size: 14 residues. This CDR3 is CASSQGQGSYEQYF. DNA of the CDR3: TGTGCCAGCAGCCAGGGACAGGGATCCTACGAGCAGTACTTC.

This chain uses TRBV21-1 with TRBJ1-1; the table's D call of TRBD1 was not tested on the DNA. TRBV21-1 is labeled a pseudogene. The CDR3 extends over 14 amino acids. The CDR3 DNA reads TGTGCCAGCAGCAACGGACAGGGGGCAACTGAAGCTTTCTTT. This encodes CASSNGQGATEAFF.

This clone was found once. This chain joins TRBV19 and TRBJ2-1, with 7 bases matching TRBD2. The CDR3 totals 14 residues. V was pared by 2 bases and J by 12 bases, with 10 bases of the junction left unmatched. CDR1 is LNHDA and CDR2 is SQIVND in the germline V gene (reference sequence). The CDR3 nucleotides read TGTGCCAGTAGTATATTGGGGCAGCGGGATATGCAGTTCTTC. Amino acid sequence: CASSILGQRDMQFF. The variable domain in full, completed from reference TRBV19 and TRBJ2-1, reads DGGITQSPKYLFRKEGQNVTLSCEQNLNHDAMYWYRQDPGQGLRLIYYSQIVNDFQKGDIAEGYSVSREKKESFPLTVTSAQKNPTAFYLCASSILGQRDMQFFGPGTRLTVL.

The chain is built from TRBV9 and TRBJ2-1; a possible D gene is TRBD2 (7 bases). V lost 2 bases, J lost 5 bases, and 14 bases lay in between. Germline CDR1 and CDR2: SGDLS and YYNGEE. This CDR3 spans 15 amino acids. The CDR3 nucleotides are TGTGCCAGCAGCGTCGGGGGGCGCAGCAACAATGAGCAGTTCTTC. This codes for CASSVGGRSNNEQFF. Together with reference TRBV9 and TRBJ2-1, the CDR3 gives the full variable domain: DSGVTQTPKHLITATGQRVTLRCSPRSGDLSVYWYQQSLDQGLQFLIQYYNGEERAKGNILERFSAQQFPDLHSELNLSSLELGDSALYFCASSVGGRSNNEQFFGPGTRLTVL.

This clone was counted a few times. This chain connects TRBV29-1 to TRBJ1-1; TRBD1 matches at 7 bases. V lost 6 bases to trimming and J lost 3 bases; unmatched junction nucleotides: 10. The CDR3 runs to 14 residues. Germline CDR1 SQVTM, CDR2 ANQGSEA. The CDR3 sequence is CSVERQGPYTEAFF. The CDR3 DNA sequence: TGCAGCGTGGAGAGACAGGGCCCTTACACTGAAGCTTTCTTT.

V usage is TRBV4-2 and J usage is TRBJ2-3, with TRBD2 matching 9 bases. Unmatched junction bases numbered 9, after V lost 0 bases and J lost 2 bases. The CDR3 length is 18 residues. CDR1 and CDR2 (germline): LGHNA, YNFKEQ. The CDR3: CASSQDLLTSGNTDTQYF. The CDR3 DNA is TGTGCCAGCAGCCAAGATCTTCTGACTAGCGGCAACACAGATACGCAGTATTTT.

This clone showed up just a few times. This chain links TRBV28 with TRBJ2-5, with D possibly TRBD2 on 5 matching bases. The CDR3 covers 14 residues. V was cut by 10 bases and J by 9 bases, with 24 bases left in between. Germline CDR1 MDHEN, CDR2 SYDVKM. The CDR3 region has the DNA TGTGCCACCCAGAGGGAAAACATTAAACCGGCCCAGTACTTC. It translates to CATQRENIKPAQYF.

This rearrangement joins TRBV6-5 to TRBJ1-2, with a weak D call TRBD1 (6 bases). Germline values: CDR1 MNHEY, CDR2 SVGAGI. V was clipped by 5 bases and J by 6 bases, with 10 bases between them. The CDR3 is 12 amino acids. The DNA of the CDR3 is TGTGCCAGCAGTCTCGGGGGGCATGGCTACACCTTC. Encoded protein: CASSLGGHGYTF.

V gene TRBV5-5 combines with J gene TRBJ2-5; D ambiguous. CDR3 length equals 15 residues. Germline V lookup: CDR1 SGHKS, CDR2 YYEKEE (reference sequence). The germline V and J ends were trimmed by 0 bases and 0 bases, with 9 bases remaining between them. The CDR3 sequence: CASSLAPGNQETQYF. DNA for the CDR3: TGTGCCAGCAGCTTGGCCCCCGGAAACCAAGAGACCCAGTACTTC.